One sample yielded the 7 T cell receptor beta chains listed below, sequenced in a study of cytomegalovirus exposure and HLA in healthy donors. Use of 60 Vbeta and 13 Jbeta primers characterized the PCR. The data were produced by immunoSEQ multiplex PCR, yet TCRdb's version contains in-frame clones alone and is incomplete. In the table there are about 160,000 clones, around 80% of which are singletons. Sequenced sample: PBMCs. Receptors were obtained from a middle-aged man in good health and CMV-seropositive.

The CDR3 protein is CASSYSGQGGGYTF. CDR3 DNA sequence: TGTGCCAGCAGTTACTCGGGACAGGGGGGAGGCTACACCTTC. This chain uses TRBV6-5 with TRBJ1-2, with TRBD1 identical over 11 bases. V shed 0 bases and J 8 bases; nucleotides not matched to a gene: 2. This CDR3 contains 14 residues. Germline V gene lookup returns CDR1 MNHEY and CDR2 SVGAGI.

This clone was recorded only once. The rearrangement links TRBV5-1 to TRBJ2-7, with 10 bases lining up with TRBD1. J was trimmed by 2 bases and V by 4 bases; bases with no gene match: 9. CDR1 is SGHRS, CDR2 YFSETQ, per germline. This CDR3 comprises 16 residues. CDR3 sequence (DNA): TGCGCCAGCAGCCCCCTAGGACAGGGGGTCGCCTACGAGCAGTACTTC. Its translation is CASSPLGQGVAYEQYF.

This rearrangement joins TRBV19 to TRBJ2-7, with 7 bases aligning to TRBD1. Looked up from germline, CDR1 is LNHDA and CDR2 is SQIVND (reference sequence). This CDR3 is 14 amino acids long. After removal of 1 base from V and 3 bases from J, the junction contained 3 bases not matched to a gene. CDR3 DNA: TGTGCCAGTAGTATAGTTGGACAGGTCTACGAGCAGTACTTC. This encodes CASSIVGQVYEQYF.

The chain carries TRBV7-3 and TRBJ2-1, with 13 bases fitting TRBD2. With 0 bases clipped from V and 8 bases from J, the junction kept 1 base outside the gene matches. Germline lookup yields CDR1 SGHTA and CDR2 FQGTGA. This CDR3 contains 15 residues. CDR3 region: CASSLTGLAGHEQFF. As DNA, the CDR3 is TGTGCCAGCAGCTTAACGGGACTAGCGGGGCATGAGCAGTTCTTC.

A remark on this clone: Other DNA sequences in the sample encode the same CDR3. V usage is TRBV2 and J usage is TRBJ2-7; 10 bases map to TRBD1. CDR3 length: 13 residues. Germline CDR1 SNHLY, CDR2 FYNNEI. The J segment lost 0 bases and the V segment lost 8 bases, leaving 1 base of the junction unmatched. In DNA, the CDR3 is TGTGCCAGCCGGGACAGGGGCTCCTACGAGCAGTACTTC. It codes for CASRDRGSYEQYF.

This chain uses TRBV5-4 with TRBJ1-3; D uncertain. Germline V gene data show CDR1 as SGHNT and CDR2 as YYREEE (reference sequence). CDR3 length: 13 amino acids. The germline V and J ends were trimmed by 4 bases and 4 bases, with 9 bases remaining between them. The CDR3 DNA reads TGTGCCAGCAGCGCAGTCGGGGGAAACACCATATATTTT. It codes for CASSAVGGNTIYF.

In regard to this clone: Other DNA sequences in this sample translate to the same CDR3. The chain combines TRBV25-1 with TRBJ1-1; 7 positions agree with TRBD1. V shed 5 bases and J 3 bases; nucleotides not matched to a gene: 12. The CDR3 length is 16 residues. Germline V gene lookup returns CDR1 MGHDK and CDR2 SYGVNS. The CDR3 DNA follows: TGTGCCAGCAGTAGACTCGGACAGGAGGGGTACACTGAAGCTTTCTTT. Its translation: CASSRLGQEGYTEAFF.